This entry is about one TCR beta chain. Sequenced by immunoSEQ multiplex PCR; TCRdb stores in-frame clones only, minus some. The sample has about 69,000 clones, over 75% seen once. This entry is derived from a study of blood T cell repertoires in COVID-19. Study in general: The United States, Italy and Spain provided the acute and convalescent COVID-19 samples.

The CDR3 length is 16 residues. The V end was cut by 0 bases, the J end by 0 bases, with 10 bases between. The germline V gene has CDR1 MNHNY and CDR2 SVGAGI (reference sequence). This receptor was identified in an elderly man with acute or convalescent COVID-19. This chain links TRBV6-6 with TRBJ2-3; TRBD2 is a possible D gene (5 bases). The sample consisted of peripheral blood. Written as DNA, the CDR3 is TGTGCCAGCAGTTACTCACCGGGGAAGAGCACAGATACGCAGTATTTT. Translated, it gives CASSYSPGKSTDTQYF.